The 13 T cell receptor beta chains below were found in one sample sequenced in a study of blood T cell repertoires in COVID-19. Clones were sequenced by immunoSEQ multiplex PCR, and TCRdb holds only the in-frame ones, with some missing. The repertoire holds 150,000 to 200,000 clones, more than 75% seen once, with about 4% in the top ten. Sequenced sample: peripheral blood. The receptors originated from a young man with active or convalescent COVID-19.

Here the CDR3 DNA reads TGTGCCAGCAGCCAGGCCGGGACTAGCGGCAAGCAGTACTTC. It encodes CASSQAGTSGKQYF. The chain uses TRBV16 and TRBJ2-7, with TRBD2 matching 11 bases. Looked up from germline, CDR1 is KGHSY and CDR2 is FQNENV. Trimming removed 3 bases from V and 8 bases from J; junction bases left unmatched: 6. This CDR3 region has 14 residues.

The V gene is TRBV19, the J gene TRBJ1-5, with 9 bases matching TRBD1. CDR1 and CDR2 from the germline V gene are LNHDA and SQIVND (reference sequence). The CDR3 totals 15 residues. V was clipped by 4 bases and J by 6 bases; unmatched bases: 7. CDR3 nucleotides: TGTGCCAGTAGTACGACAGGGGGTGGCCTTCAGCCCCAGCATTTT. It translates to CASSTTGGGLQPQHF.

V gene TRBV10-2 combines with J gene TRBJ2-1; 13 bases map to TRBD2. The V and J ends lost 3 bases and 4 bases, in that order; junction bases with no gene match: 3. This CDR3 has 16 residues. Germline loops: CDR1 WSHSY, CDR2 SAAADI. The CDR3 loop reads CASSETSGGAYNEQFF. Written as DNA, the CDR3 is TGCGCCAGCAGTGAAACTAGCGGGGGGGCATACAATGAGCAGTTCTTC.

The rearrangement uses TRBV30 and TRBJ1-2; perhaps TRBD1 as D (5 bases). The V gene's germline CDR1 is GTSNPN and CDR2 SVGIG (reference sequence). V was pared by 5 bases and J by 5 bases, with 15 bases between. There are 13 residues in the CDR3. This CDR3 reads CAWSGLRLYGYTF. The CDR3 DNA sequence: TGTGCCTGGTCGGGACTCAGGCTATATGGCTACACCTTC. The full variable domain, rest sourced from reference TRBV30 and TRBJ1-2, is SQTIHQWPATLVQPVGSPLSLECTVEGTSNPNLYWYRQAAGRGLQLLFYSVGIGQISSEVPQNLSASRPQDRQFILSSKKLLLSDSGFYLCAWSGLRLYGYTFGSGTRLTVV.

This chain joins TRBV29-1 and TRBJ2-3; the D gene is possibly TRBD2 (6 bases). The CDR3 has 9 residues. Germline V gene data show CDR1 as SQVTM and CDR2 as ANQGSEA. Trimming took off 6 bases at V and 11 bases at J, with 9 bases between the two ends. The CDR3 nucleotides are TGCAGCGTCGGAGGGGAGCAGTATTTT. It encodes CSVGGEQYF.

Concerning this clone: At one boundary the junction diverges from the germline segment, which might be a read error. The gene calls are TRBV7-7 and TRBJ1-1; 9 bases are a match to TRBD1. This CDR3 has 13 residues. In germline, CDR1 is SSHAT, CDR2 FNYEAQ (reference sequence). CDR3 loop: CASSLDRGTEAFF. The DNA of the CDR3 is TGTGCTAGCAGCTTGGACAGGGGCACTGAAGCTTTCTTT.

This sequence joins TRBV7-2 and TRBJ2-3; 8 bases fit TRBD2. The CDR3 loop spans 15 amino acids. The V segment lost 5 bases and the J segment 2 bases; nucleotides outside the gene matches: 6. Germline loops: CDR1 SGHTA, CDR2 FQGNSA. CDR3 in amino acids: CASSPAGVPTDTQYF. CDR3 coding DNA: TGTGCCAGCAGCCCAGCGGGAGTCCCCACAGATACGCAGTATTTT.

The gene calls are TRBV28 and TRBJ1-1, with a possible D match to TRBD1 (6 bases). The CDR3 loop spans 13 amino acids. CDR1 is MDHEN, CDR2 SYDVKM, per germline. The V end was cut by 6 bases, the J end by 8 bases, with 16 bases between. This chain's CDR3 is CASSTGNGLEAFF. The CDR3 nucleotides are TGTGCCAGCAGCACAGGGAACGGTCTCGAAGCTTTCTTT.

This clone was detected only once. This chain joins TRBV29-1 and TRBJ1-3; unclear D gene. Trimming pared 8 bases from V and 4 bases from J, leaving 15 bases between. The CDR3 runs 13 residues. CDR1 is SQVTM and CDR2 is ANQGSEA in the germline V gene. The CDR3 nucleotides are TGCAGCTGCGGGTTCAGCGAAGGAAACACCATATATTTT. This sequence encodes CSCGFSEGNTIYF.

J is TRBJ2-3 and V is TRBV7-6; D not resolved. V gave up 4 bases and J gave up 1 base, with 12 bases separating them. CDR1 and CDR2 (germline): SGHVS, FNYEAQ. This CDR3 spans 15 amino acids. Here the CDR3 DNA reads TGTGCCAGCAGCTCACCCCCAGTCGGCACAGATACGCAGTATTTT. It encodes CASSSPPVGTDTQYF.

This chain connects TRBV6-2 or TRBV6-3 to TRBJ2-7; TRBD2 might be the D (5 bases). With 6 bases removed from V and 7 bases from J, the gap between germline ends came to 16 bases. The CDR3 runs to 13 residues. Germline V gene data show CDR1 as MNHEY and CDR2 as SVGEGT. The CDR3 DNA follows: TGTGCCAGCAGCACTAGTTACCTTCAAGAGCAGTACTTC. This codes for CASSTSYLQEQYF.

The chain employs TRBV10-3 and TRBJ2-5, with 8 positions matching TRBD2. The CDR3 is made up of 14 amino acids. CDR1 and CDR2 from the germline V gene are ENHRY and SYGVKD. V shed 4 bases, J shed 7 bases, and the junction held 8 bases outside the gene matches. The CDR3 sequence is CAISGPGLGGTQYF. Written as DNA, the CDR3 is TGTGCCATCAGTGGTCCGGGACTAGGGGGGACCCAGTACTTC.

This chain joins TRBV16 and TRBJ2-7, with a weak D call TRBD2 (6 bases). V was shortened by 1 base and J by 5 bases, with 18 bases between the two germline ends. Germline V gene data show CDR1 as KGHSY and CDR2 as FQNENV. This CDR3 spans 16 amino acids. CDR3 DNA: TGTGCCAGCAGCCAATTGGCGGGACCGGGTAGAAACGAGCAGTACTTC. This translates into CASSQLAGPGRNEQYF.